This entry is about one T cell receptor (beta chain). These data belong to a study of shared T cell receptors in the human thymus. Produced via immunoSEQ multiplex PCR; TCRdb's table is partial and in-frame only. The table includes under 850,000 clones, 70% to 90% detected once. Germline CDR1 reads SGHNT; CDR2 reads YYREEE (reference sequence). The V end was cut by 6 bases, the J end by 2 bases, with 20 bases between. The CDR3 consists of 16 residues. The same sample was also used in a study of human thymus T cells. That report notes: Samples came from healthy Finnish infants during open corrective cardiac surgery. The thymus was resected at corrective cardiac surgery. Apparent skewing of V and J gene usage characterized both thymic and blood repertoires. Related research reported highly overlapping thymic repertoires among unrelated individuals.

V is TRBV5-4 and J is TRBJ1-2; a weak D match, TRBD1 (6 bases). Specimen: thymocytes. The sequence came from a boy in the first two years of life with a congenital heart defect. The CDR3 DNA follows: TGTGCCAGCAACCTTGCAGGGGCGGGTAACAACTATGGCTACACCTTC. Protein: CASNLAGAGNNYGYTF.